These T cell receptor beta chains were read from a single sample in a study of blood T cell repertoires in COVID-19. The data were produced by immunoSEQ multiplex PCR, yet TCRdb's version contains in-frame clones alone and is incomplete. Here the sample spans some 140,000 clones, around 79% being singletons. Sequenced material: peripheral blood. These receptors all come from a woman aged 70-85 years with COVID-19, enrolled during active disease. CDR3s include the opening cysteine and the closing phenylalanine or tryptophan. A D gene is named only where the DNA matches it firmly.

V	D	J	CDR3	DNA
TRBV7-2	-	TRBJ1-5	CASSLYYQPQHF	TGTGCCAGCAGCTTGTATTATCAGCCCCAGCATTTT
TRBV5-1	-	TRBJ1-1	CASSLFGGPGTEAFF	TGCGCCAGCAGCTTGTTCGGGGGGCCGGGGACTGAAGCTTTCTTT
TRBV11-2	-	TRBJ2-7	CASSLGHASSYEQYF	TGTGCCAGCAGCTTAGGGCACGCCAGCTCCTACGAGCAGTACTTC
TRBV5-1	-	TRBJ1-1	CASSLGRGNTEAFF	TGCGCCAGCAGCTTGGGTAGGGGTAACACTGAAGCTTTCTTT
TRBV6-5	-	TRBJ1-1	CASSYSRGIEAFF	TGTGCCAGCAGTTACTCGCGTGGTATTGAAGCTTTCTTT
TRBV7-8	TRBD1	TRBJ2-5	CASSPSGGQRETQYF	TGTGCCAGCAGCCCAAGTGGGGGACAGCGGGAGACCCAGTACTTC
TRBV6-5	-	TRBJ1-4	CASSYSGEKLFF	TGTGCCAGCAGTTACTCCGGGGAAAAACTGTTTTTT
TRBV30	-	TRBJ2-7	CAWSAQGLGEQYF	TGTGCCTGGAGTGCGCAGGGGTTGGGGGAGCAGTACTTC
TRBV4-1	-	TRBJ2-1	CASSQEDYWEQFF	TGCGCCAGCAGCCAAGAAGACTATTGGGAGCAGTTCTTC
TRBV6-5	-	TRBJ1-2	CASSPVTQGNGYTF	TGTGCCAGCAGTCCTGTCACCCAGGGAAATGGCTACACCTTC